This T cell receptor (beta chain) was found in a study of T-cell reconstitution after alpha-beta-depleted transplantation in children. This clonotype was seen many times. TCRbeta library preparation incorporated unique molecular identifiers. TCRdb recomputed calls from the PCR reads with MiXCR, one row per CDR3 protein. This table has some 240,000 distinct CDR3 sequences, about 9.6% appearing once. This specimen was PBMCs from the stem cell graft donor, taken from the stem cell graft. This receptor was taken from a human donor who donated a stem cell graft to a child with SCID.

CDR3 loop: CSARGSSGGALSYNEQFF. The CDR3 DNA is TGCAGTGCTAGAGGGTCTAGCGGGGGCGCCCTCTCCTACAATGAGCAGTTCTTC. The V and J genes are TRBV20-1 and TRBJ2-1; 10 nucleotides match TRBD2. Germline CDR1 reads DFQATT; CDR2 reads SNEGSKA (reference sequence). With 1 base clipped from V and 0 bases from J, the junction kept 9 bases outside the gene matches. The CDR3 spans 18 residues.